The 29 T cell receptor beta chains presented below share a single source sample, sequenced in a study of cytomegalovirus exposure and HLA in healthy donors. Primers: 60 Vbeta forward and 13 Jbeta reverse. TCRdb's copy holds only in-frame clones and misses some; the assay was immunoSEQ multiplex PCR. The table has 150,000 to 200,000 clones, more than 60% seen once. Sequencing used PBMCs. These receptors were collected from a male donor in good health and CMV-seronegative.

This sequence joins TRBV9 and TRBJ2-5, with 7 nucleotides matching TRBD1. J gave up 2 bases and V 3 bases, and 7 bases lay outside the gene matches. Germline V gene data show CDR1 as SGDLS and CDR2 as YYNGEE. The CDR3 consists of 15 residues. CDR3 nucleotides: TGTGCCAGCAGCGCTCAAACGGGACAGCAAGAGACCCAGTACTTC. Protein: CASSAQTGQQETQYF.

V and J are TRBV19 and TRBJ1-5, with D unclear. The CDR3 is made up of 14 amino acids. The germline V gene has CDR1 LNHDA and CDR2 SQIVND (reference sequence). Trimming took off 0 bases at V and 7 bases at J, with 10 bases between the two ends. In DNA form, the CDR3 reads TGTGCCAGTAGTATAGAGAGGGATTTACAGCCCCAGCATTTT. Protein: CASSIERDLQPQHF.

This clone appeared a single time. The chain combines TRBV18 with TRBJ1-2; D is undetermined. Germline lookup yields CDR1 KGHSH and CDR2 LQKENI. The CDR3 is 13 amino acids. The V end lost 6 bases, the J end lost 4 bases, and 12 bases lay between the germline ends. The CDR3, as DNA: TGTGCCAGCTCCCCATACTCAGGCTATGGCTACACCTTC. As protein: CASSPYSGYGYTF.

This clone was seen more than once but under ten times. This chain links TRBV18 with TRBJ2-1; D is ambiguous. CDR3 length: 14 residues. CDR1 is KGHSH, CDR2 LQKENI, per germline. The germline V and J ends were trimmed by 3 bases and 5 bases, with 11 bases remaining between them. This CDR3 is CASSPASVNNEQFF. CDR3 nucleotide sequence: TGTGCCAGCTCACCGGCTTCTGTAAACAATGAGCAGTTCTTC. Complete variable domain (other parts from reference TRBV18 and TRBJ2-1): NAGVMQNPRHLVRRRGQEARLRCSPMKGHSHVYWYRQLPEEGLKFMVYLQKENIIDESGMPKERFSAEFPKEGPSILRIQQVVRGDSAAYFCASSPASVNNEQFFGPGTRLTVL.

The V gene is TRBV7-9, the J gene TRBJ2-3, with 9 bases matching TRBD2. CDR1 is SEHNR and CDR2 is FQNEAQ in the germline V gene (reference sequence). The length of the CDR3 is 17 residues. The J segment lost 5 bases and the V segment lost 2 bases, leaving 11 bases of the junction unmatched. CDR3 amino acids: CASSLILSGSLGDTQYF. The CDR3 nucleotides are TGTGCCAGCAGCTTAATACTTAGCGGGAGTCTGGGAGATACGCAGTATTTT.

This chain connects TRBV30 to TRBJ2-7; D may be TRBD2 (6 bases). The CDR3 has 14 residues. Trimming removed 3 bases from V and 0 bases from J, with 12 bases in between. Per the germline V gene, CDR1 is GTSNPN and CDR2 is SVGIG (reference sequence). The CDR3 coding sequence is TGTGCCTGGAGCCTGGGACTTTTCTCCTACGAGCAGTACTTC. Amino acid sequence: CAWSLGLFSYEQYF. The variable domain in full, completed from reference TRBV30 and TRBJ2-7, reads SQTIHQWPATLVQPVGSPLSLECTVEGTSNPNLYWYRQAAGRGLQLLFYSVGIGQISSEVPQNLSASRPQDRQFILSSKKLLLSDSGFYLCAWSLGLFSYEQYFGPGTRLTVT.

The chain employs TRBV29-1 and TRBJ2-1; 7 nucleotides align to TRBD1. This CDR3 comprises 12 residues. The V segment lost 7 bases and the J segment 6 bases; nucleotides outside the gene matches: 6. Germline CDR1 is SQVTM and CDR2 is ANQGSEA. The CDR3 bases are TGCAGCGCGACAGGGCCCCTCAATGAGCAGTTCTTC. It is translated as CSATGPLNEQFF.

The rearrangement links TRBV9 to TRBJ2-2; 14 bases map to TRBD2. Germline loops: CDR1 SGDLS, CDR2 YYNGEE. The CDR3 length is 15 residues. With V trimmed by 3 bases and J by 6 bases, 1 base remained unmatched. The CDR3 nucleotides are TGTGCCAGCAGCGCGACTAGCGGGAGGGCCGGGGAGCTGTTTTTT. It translates to CASSATSGRAGELFF.

The J gene is TRBJ2-7, the V gene TRBV15; D possibly corresponds to TRBD1 (6 bases). Between the trimmed V and J ends, which lost 2 bases and 5 bases, there was a span of 19 bases. The CDR3 has 16 amino acids. Germline V CDR1 and CDR2: LNHNV, YYDKDF (reference sequence). The DNA for the CDR3 is TGTGCCACCAGCAGAAATTCCGTACAGGGTAGCCACGAGCAGTACTTC. It is translated as CATSRNSVQGSHEQYF.

The chain links TRBV11-2 to TRBJ2-2, with D perhaps TRBD2 (6 bases). This CDR3 is built from 15 residues. The germline gives CDR1 SGHAT, CDR2 FQNNGV. V was clipped by 4 bases and J by 4 bases, with 13 bases between them. The CDR3 here is CASSWAGTPTGELFF. Written as DNA, the CDR3 is TGTGCCAGCAGCTGGGCCGGGACTCCCACCGGGGAGCTGTTTTTT.

The sample holds a few counts of this clone. The genes are TRBV2 and TRBJ2-2; D ambiguous. The germline gives CDR1 SNHLY, CDR2 FYNNEI. V lost 0 bases, J lost 8 bases, and 7 bases lay in between. The CDR3 consists of 13 residues. This CDR3 is CASSEAPRGELFF. The CDR3 region has the DNA TGTGCCAGCAGTGAAGCCCCTAGGGGGGAGCTGTTTTTT.

V gene TRBV10-3 combines with J gene TRBJ2-1, with a weak D call TRBD2 (6 bases). The CDR3 has 16 amino acids. Per germline, CDR1 ENHRY and CDR2 SYGVKD. V was trimmed by 0 bases and J by 0 bases, leaving 9 bases between them. CDR3 coding DNA: TGTGCCATCAGTGAGTCCCCCGGGAGCTCCTACAATGAGCAGTTCTTC. The encoded protein is CAISESPGSSYNEQFF.

The chain couples TRBV6-5 to TRBJ1-6, with TRBD1 identical over 7 bases. The CDR3 is made up of 14 amino acids. With 2 bases clipped from V and 10 bases from J, the junction kept 5 bases outside the gene matches. Germline CDR1 and CDR2: MNHEY and SVGAGI. The CDR3 coding sequence is TGTGCCAGCAGTTACGACAGGGAGAGATCACCCCTCCACTTT. Residues: CASSYDRERSPLHF.

In this sample, this clone turned up a few times. The chain has TRBV10-3 and TRBJ1-1; TRBD1 matches 11 bases. CDR1 is ENHRY and CDR2 is SYGVKD in the germline V gene. This CDR3 spans 16 amino acids. V shed 3 bases, J shed 5 bases, and the junction held 8 bases outside the gene matches. CDR3 nucleotide sequence: TGTGCCATCAGTGATGCGGACAGGGGGCGTCGAACTGAAGCTTTCTTT. Amino acid sequence: CAISDADRGRRTEAFF.

This chain joins TRBV5-6 and TRBJ2-7; TRBD1 might be the D (5 bases). This CDR3 has 14 residues. Germline lookup yields CDR1 SGHDT and CDR2 YYEEEE. Trimming took 4 bases from V and 0 from J, leaving 11 bases between them. CDR3 sequence reads: CASSPDRSSYEQYF. The CDR3 DNA follows: TGTGCCAGCAGCCCAGACAGAAGCTCCTACGAGCAGTACTTC.

V is TRBV28 and J is TRBJ2-3, with 7 nucleotides matching TRBD2. The CDR3 sequence is 16 residues long. V trimming: 5 bases; J trimming: 8 bases; junction bases outside the gene matches: 16. Germline CDR1 MDHEN, CDR2 SYDVKM. The CDR3 reads CASSIGVREGTGTQYF. As DNA, the CDR3 is TGTGCCAGCAGTATAGGGGTCAGGGAGGGGACGGGTACGCAGTATTTT.

V usage is TRBV29-1 and J usage is TRBJ1-2; 8 nucleotides agree with TRBD1. There are 14 residues in the CDR3. The junction had 7 bases not matched to a gene; V was cut back by 3 bases and J by 4 bases. Germline CDR1 is SQVTM and CDR2 is ANQGSEA. The CDR3 reads CSVDSGGDLYGYTF. DNA of the CDR3: TGCAGCGTTGATTCAGGGGGCGACCTCTATGGCTACACCTTC.

The chain is built from TRBV5-1 and TRBJ2-1; 14 nucleotides agree with TRBD2. V lost 2 bases to trimming and J lost 5 bases; unmatched junction nucleotides: 9. Germline CDR1 reads SGHRS; CDR2 reads YFSETQ. The CDR3 is 18 residues long. The CDR3 DNA reads as TGCGCCAGCAGCTTAGTGACTAGCGGGAGGGCCGATAACAATGAGCAGTTCTTC. This codes for CASSLVTSGRADNNEQFF.

This clone occurred a few times. This sequence joins TRBV23-1 and TRBJ2-2; 10 bases line up with TRBD1. TRBV23-1 is noted as an ORF with a role that remains uncertain. The CDR3 covers 16 residues. The V segment lost 6 bases and the J segment 5 bases; nucleotides outside the gene matches: 9. For the CDR3, the DNA is TGCGCCAGCAGGAGACAGGGACAGGGGAAAACCGGGGAGCTGTTTTTT. The encoded protein is CASRRQGQGKTGELFF.

The chain is built from TRBV6-1 and TRBJ1-5, with 7 bases lining up with TRBD1. This CDR3 is built from 15 residues. Germline V lookup: CDR1 MNHNS, CDR2 SASEGT. V was clipped by 5 bases and J by 6 bases; unmatched bases: 10. The DNA of the CDR3 is TGTGCCAGCAGTACCTCGACAGGGATTACTCAGCCCCAGCATTTT. Protein product: CASSTSTGITQPQHF.

The rearrangement links TRBV7-3 to TRBJ2-7, with 7 bases lining up with TRBD2. The ends lost 0 bases at V and 3 bases at J; junction bases unmatched: 5. This CDR3 comprises 15 residues. The germline gives CDR1 SGHTA, CDR2 FQGTGA. CDR3 sequence: CASSLTASGDYEQYF. CDR3 bases: TGTGCCAGCAGCTTAACGGCTAGCGGCGACTACGAGCAGTACTTC.

The V gene is TRBV6-1, the J gene TRBJ2-7, with 10 bases that match TRBD1. The CDR3 extends over 14 amino acids. After removal of 4 bases from V and 5 bases from J, the junction contained 5 bases not matched to a gene. From germline, CDR1 is MNHNS and CDR2 SASEGT. CDR3 residues: CASSVLTGGNEQYF. CDR3 nucleotides: TGTGCCAGCAGTGTCCTGACAGGGGGCAACGAGCAGTACTTC.

This chain links TRBV7-8 with TRBJ2-6; 14 nucleotides align to TRBD2. Germline CDR1 reads SGHVS; CDR2 reads FQNEAQ. V dropped 6 bases and J dropped 3; count of bases not matched to a gene: 7. The CDR3 sequence is 18 residues long. CDR3 amino acids: CASSLGTSGSGGANVLTF. The CDR3 coding sequence is TGTGCCAGCAGTTTGGGGACTAGCGGGAGTGGTGGGGCCAACGTCCTGACTTTC.

This clone was detected a few times. The chain recombines TRBV9 with TRBJ1-3, with TRBD1 matching over 7 bases. This CDR3 has 16 residues. V was clipped by 2 bases and J by 4 bases; unmatched bases: 9. Germline CDR1 is SGDLS and CDR2 is YYNGEE. CDR3 region: CASSVGDRVGGNTIYF. CDR3 DNA sequence: TGTGCCAGCAGCGTTGGTGACAGGGTGGGAGGAAACACCATATATTTT.

This clone turned up a few times. The chain combines TRBV2 with TRBJ1-6; D might be TRBD1 (5 bases). The CDR3 covers 14 residues. Trimming removed 6 bases at V and 10 bases at J, with 16 bases between. Germline CDR1 SNHLY, CDR2 FYNNEI. The CDR3 is CASRRGQRGSPLHF. DNA for the CDR3: TGTGCCAGCAGGCGAGGGCAGCGGGGCTCACCCCTCCACTTT.

The table lists this clone with a count of one. This rearrangement joins TRBV7-3 to TRBJ2-1, with 8 nucleotides matching TRBD2. The CDR3 extends over 16 amino acids. Losses at the gene ends were 4 bases for V and 0 bases for J; bases not matched to a gene: 5. CDR1 and CDR2 (germline): SGHTA, FQGTGA. The CDR3 nucleotides are TGTGCCAGCAGCTCGCGGGGGGTCAGCTCCTACAATGAGCAGTTCTTC. This codes for CASSSRGVSSYNEQFF.

V usage is TRBV5-1 and J usage is TRBJ2-5, with 10 bases identical to TRBD2. The CDR3 extends over 15 amino acids. Germline CDR1 reads SGHRS; CDR2 reads YFSETQ. The ends lost 4 bases at V and 4 bases at J; junction bases unmatched: 7. CDR3 residues: CASSPSGGAGETQYF. The CDR3 nucleotides read TGCGCCAGCAGCCCGAGCGGGGGGGCGGGAGAGACCCAGTACTTC. Looking up the rest from reference TRBV5-1 and TRBJ2-5 gives the full variable domain: KAGVTQTPRYLIKTRGQQVTLSCSPISGHRSVSWYQQTPGQGLQFLFEYFSETQRNKGNFPGRFSGRQFSNSRSEMNVSTLELGDSALYLCASSPSGGAGETQYFGPGTRLLVL.

This chain uses TRBV28 with TRBJ2-5, with TRBD2 matching 7 bases. The junction had 5 bases not matched to a gene; V was cut back by 8 bases and J by 5 bases. Per germline, CDR1 MDHEN and CDR2 SYDVKM. This CDR3 is built from 12 residues. CDR3 DNA: TGTGCCAGCGCAGCGGGGACGGAGACCCAGTACTTC. It codes for CASAAGTETQYF.

The chain employs TRBV4-2 and TRBJ2-7; D might be TRBD1 (8 bases). Germline assignment: CDR1 LGHNA and CDR2 YNFKEQ. The CDR3 totals 18 residues. The germline V and J ends were trimmed by 1 base and 9 bases, with 28 bases remaining between them. The CDR3 sequence: CASSQAAGQRGIQGAQYF. The CDR3 DNA is TGTGCCAGCAGCCAAGCTGCAGGCCAGCGGGGAATTCAGGGGGCGCAGTACTTC.